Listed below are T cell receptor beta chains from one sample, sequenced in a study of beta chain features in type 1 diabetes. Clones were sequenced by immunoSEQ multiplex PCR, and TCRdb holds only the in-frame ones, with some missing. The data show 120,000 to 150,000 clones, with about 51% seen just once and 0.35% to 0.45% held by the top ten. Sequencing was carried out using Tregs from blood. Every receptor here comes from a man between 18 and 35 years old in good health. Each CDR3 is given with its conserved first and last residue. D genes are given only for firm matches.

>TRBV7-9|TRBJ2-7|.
CASSYSYYEQYF
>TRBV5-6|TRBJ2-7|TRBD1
CASSSRWTGFRYEQYF
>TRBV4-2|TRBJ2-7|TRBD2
CASSQEVAGAYEQYF
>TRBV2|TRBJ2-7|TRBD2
CASSARGVLAGSYEQYF
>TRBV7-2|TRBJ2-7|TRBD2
CASSINPGLAYEQYF
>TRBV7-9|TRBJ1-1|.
CASSLVREGPEAFF
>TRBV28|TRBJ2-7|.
CASSLSLRGQYF
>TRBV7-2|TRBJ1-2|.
CASSSTVVSGYTF
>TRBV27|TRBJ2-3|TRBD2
CASRSAGGVDTQYF
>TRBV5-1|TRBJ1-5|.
CASSLGTPGQPQHF
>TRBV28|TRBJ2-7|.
CASRLRGLTYEQYF
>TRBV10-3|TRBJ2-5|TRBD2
CAISDTRLAGDVTQYF
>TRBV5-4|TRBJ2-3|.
CASSGGGLDTQYF
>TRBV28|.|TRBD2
CASTRTSPSYEQYF